The 16 T cell receptor beta chains presented below share a single source sample, sequenced in a study of identical twins. MiXCR, run by TCRdb on the 5' RACE reads, gives a single entry per CDR3 protein. The data hold a few hundred thousand distinct CDR3 sequences, with 9% observed a single time. Material: naive T cells sorted from blood. These receptors came from a woman in her forties or fifties in good health.

In its sample, this clonotype was seen many times. The CDR3, as DNA: TGCAGCGTTGGAACCAACGAGCAGTTCTTC. This encodes CSVGTNEQFF. This sequence joins TRBV29-1 and TRBJ2-1; D ambiguous. CDR3 length equals 10 residues. Germline values: CDR1 SQVTM, CDR2 ANQGSEA. V was pared by 4 bases and J by 10 bases, with 8 bases between.

This clonotype appeared many times. This chain links TRBV5-1 with TRBJ1-1, with D perhaps matching TRBD1 (6 bases). Trimming shortened V by 6 bases and J by 10 bases, and 19 bases separated the two germline ends. The CDR3 is made up of 13 amino acids. Germline CDR1 reads SGHRS; CDR2 reads YFSETQ. CDR3 in DNA: TGCGCCAGCACCTCCTCGGGGGCGCAGGGAGCTTTCTTT. This codes for CASTSSGAQGAFF. The full variable domain, rest sourced from reference TRBV5-1 and TRBJ1-1, is KAGVTQTPRYLIKTRGQQVTLSCSPISGHRSVSWYQQTPGQGLQFLFEYFSETQRNKGNFPGRFSGRQFSNSRSEMNVSTLELGDSALYLCASTSSGAQGAFFGQGTRLTVV.

This clonotype occurred many times. V gene TRBV20-1 combines with J gene TRBJ2-3; tentatively, D is TRBD2 (6 bases). V lost 2 bases, J lost 8 bases, and 17 bases lay in between. CDR1 DFQATT and CDR2 SNEGSKA come from the germline V gene (reference sequence). The CDR3 runs 14 residues. The CDR3 reads CSARMAGARGTQYF. CDR3 sequence (DNA): TGCAGTGCTAGAATGGCCGGCGCGCGGGGTACGCAGTATTTT.

The chain is built from TRBV2 and TRBJ2-2, with 10 bases identical to TRBD2. This CDR3 has 15 amino acids. Trimming cost V 4 bases and J 5 bases; bases outside gene matches: 4. Germline CDR1 and CDR2: SNHLY and FYNNEI. CDR3 loop: CASSGAGGFTGELFF. The CDR3 nucleotides are TGTGCCAGCAGTGGAGCGGGAGGGTTTACCGGGGAGCTGTTTTTT.

In its sample, this clonotype was seen a few times. The chain has TRBV20-1 and TRBJ2-3; tentative D call: TRBD2 (6 bases). The CDR3 totals 13 residues. Trimming took 4 bases from V and 0 from J, leaving 8 bases between them. Per germline, CDR1 DFQATT and CDR2 SNEGSKA (reference sequence). DNA for the CDR3: TGCAGTGCTATGAGCGGGAGCACAGATACGCAGTATTTT. As protein: CSAMSGSTDTQYF.

This clonotype was seen ten or more times. This chain links TRBV3-1 with TRBJ2-2; D ambiguous. Germline lookup yields CDR1 LGHDT and CDR2 YNNKEL (reference sequence). V was shortened by 1 base and J by 5 bases, with 5 bases between the two germline ends. CDR3 length: 13 amino acids. The DNA for the CDR3 is TGTGCCAGCAGCCAAGGTGCGACCGGGGAGCTGTTTTTT. Its protein is CASSQGATGELFF.

This chain joins TRBV20-1 and TRBJ2-7, with TRBD2 identical over 8 bases. This CDR3 comprises 13 residues. Germline V gene data show CDR1 as DFQATT and CDR2 as SNEGSKA (reference sequence). Unmatched junction bases numbered 7, after V lost 6 bases and J lost 3 bases. Written as DNA, the CDR3 is TGCAGTGCGCCGCTACTAGCGGACTACGAGCAGTACTTC. Translation gives CSAPLLADYEQYF.

This clonotype was counted many times. This chain connects TRBV7-9 to TRBJ1-4, with no clear D. Trimming stripped 5 bases from V and 0 bases from J, with 7 bases between. The CDR3 runs to 14 residues. Germline-derived CDR1 and CDR2 are SEHNR and FQNEAQ (reference sequence). CDR3 DNA: TGTGCCAGCAGCCGCGGAGCAACTAATGAAAAACTGTTTTTT. Its protein product is CASSRGATNEKLFF.

This clonotype was seen at least ten times. This chain links TRBV4-1 with TRBJ2-3; D remains ambiguous. V lost 1 base to trimming and J lost 5 bases, with 10 bases between them. The CDR3 is 14 residues long. CDR1 and CDR2 from the germline V gene are MGHRA and YSYEKL. DNA for the CDR3: TGCGCCAGCAGCCAAGTTCTGTTGGGAGATACGCAGTATTTT. The encoded protein is CASSQVLLGDTQYF.

V is TRBV20-1 and J is TRBJ2-3; 8 bases line up with TRBD2. Germline CDR1 is DFQATT and CDR2 is SNEGSKA (reference sequence). J lost 15 bases, V lost 3 bases, and 14 bases had no gene match. The CDR3 is 13 residues long. The CDR3 region is CSARSPTAGDLYF. CDR3 nucleotides: TGCAGTGCTAGGTCCCCCACAGCGGGAGACCTCTATTTT.

This clonotype was found a few times. V and J are TRBV30 and TRBJ2-1, with TRBD2 identical over 7 bases. The germline V gene encodes CDR1 GTSNPN and CDR2 SVGIG (reference sequence). V lost 3 bases, J lost 4 bases, and 3 bases stayed unmatched. This CDR3 is 13 amino acids long. This CDR3 is CAWRASGYNEQFF. As DNA, the CDR3 is TGTGCCTGGAGGGCTAGCGGATACAATGAGCAGTTCTTC.

The chain is built from TRBV4-2 and TRBJ1-1, with D perhaps matching TRBD1 (6 bases). CDR3 length equals 15 residues. V gave up 1 base and J gave up 4 bases, with 13 bases separating them. Germline lookup yields CDR1 LGHNA and CDR2 YNFKEQ. CDR3 in DNA: TGTGCCAGCAGCCAAGGGGGAACAGGGCCCACTGAAGCTTTCTTT. It is translated as CASSQGGTGPTEAFF.

This clonotype has more than one count but fewer than ten. This chain links TRBV5-1 with TRBJ2-2; D is ambiguous. The germline V gene encodes CDR1 SGHRS and CDR2 YFSETQ. Trimming removed 4 bases at V and 6 bases at J, with 10 bases between. The CDR3 length is 13 residues. The CDR3 is CASSKPTAGELFF. The CDR3, as DNA: TGCGCCAGCAGCAAACCCACGGCCGGGGAGCTGTTTTTT.

This clonotype was seen ten or more times. The chain employs TRBV20-1 and TRBJ2-3, with 10 bases lining up with TRBD2. Germline-derived CDR1 and CDR2 are DFQATT and SNEGSKA (reference sequence). V trimming: 3 bases; J trimming: 2 bases; junction bases outside the gene matches: 11. The CDR3 spans 17 residues. As DNA, the CDR3 is TGCAGTGCTAGTGCCCCTCGGAGCGGGAGGGTCACAGATACGCAGTATTTT. Its protein product is CSASAPRSGRVTDTQYF.

This chain connects TRBV29-1 to TRBJ2-1, with 9 nucleotides matching TRBD1. The CDR3 runs 15 residues. From germline, CDR1 is SQVTM and CDR2 ANQGSEA. With V trimmed by 6 bases and J by 2 bases, 8 bases remained unmatched. CDR3 nucleotides: TGCAGCGTCTCGACAGGGGGGTCTACCTACAATGAGCAGTTCTTC. It specifies CSVSTGGSTYNEQFF.

This clonotype was found many times. The chain joins TRBV5-1 to TRBJ1-1; tentatively, D is TRBD1 (5 bases). CDR1 is SGHRS, CDR2 YFSETQ, per germline. The CDR3 length is 16 residues. Trimming stripped 4 bases from V and 1 base from J, with 17 bases between. The CDR3 region is CASSLGGFAGNTEAFF. CDR3 coding DNA: TGCGCCAGCAGCCTCGGGGGGTTTGCAGGGAACACTGAAGCTTTCTTT. The full variable domain, in which reference TRBV5-1 and TRBJ1-1 provide the parts outside the CDR3, is KAGVTQTPRYLIKTRGQQVTLSCSPISGHRSVSWYQQTPGQGLQFLFEYFSETQRNKGNFPGRFSGRQFSNSRSEMNVSTLELGDSALYLCASSLGGFAGNTEAFFGQGTRLTVV.